The clone carrying this T cell receptor beta chain is a singleton in its sample. Its antigen is currently unknown. This entry is derived from a study of cytomegalovirus exposure and HLA in healthy donors. Findings of the study overall: In a later analysis, the majority of CMV-associated beta chains seemingly showed HLA restriction. An analysis was carried out later, and it reportedly showed fewer N-insertions in an Asian-associated ancestry cluster than the approximately 700-donor mean.

The PCR employed 60 Vbeta primers together with 13 Jbeta primers. Repertoires were generated with immunoSEQ multiplex PCR, while TCRdb's copy carries only in-frame clones and drops some. The data show about 82,000 clones, under 80% seen once. Germline loops: CDR1 MDHEN, CDR2 SYDVKM. The CDR3 runs to 12 residues. Trimming took 8 bases from V and 5 from J, leaving 13 bases between them. The source of this sequence is a male donor in good health and CMV-seropositive. The chain employs TRBV28 and TRBJ2-7; no clear D gene. Sequencing was carried out using PBMCs. The CDR3 nucleotides are TGTGCCAGCGCCAACGTTGGCAACGAGCAGTACTTC. Translating it yields CASANVGNEQYF.